This entry features one TCR beta chain sequence. It lacks a known antigen. The sample holds no much larger clone one base away, and base qualities are not on file. TCRbeta CDR3 regions were amplified from genomic DNA using the immunoSEQ Assay, a bias-controlled multiplex PCR. From the authors' description of their analysis: The number of nucleated cells in each sample was estimated by amplification of reference gene primers within the assay. To quantify the absolute abundance of each unique TCRbeta CDR3 rearrangement, sequence reads were collapsed and filtered. Productive Simpson clonality was computed per sample as the square root of Simpson's diversity index over productive rearrangements. The table comes from immuneACCESS by way of TCRdb, which keeps in-frame sequences with V and J called. Part of the clones is missing from these tables; in studies checked, under half for an unresolved V gene and the rest for unknown reasons. That table is the source of V, J and clone size, and D and trimming were worked out from the DNA. The sample table records a few hundred thousand clones; 70% to 90% of these occur just once. The ten most abundant clones make up just over 7% of the sample.

The sample is drawn from a study of blood T cell repertoires in COVID-19 (TCRdb year 2020). In the study overall: Samples from collaborators originated in the United States, Italy and Spain and spanned both the acute and convalescent phases of COVID-19. The repertoires were released in a freely available public database intended as a resource for research on the immune response to SARS-CoV-2. Subjects who had been exposed to COVID-19, were actively infected with it, or had recovered from it provided the deeply sampled blood TCRbeta repertoires that made up the dataset. Where available, HLA class I and class II types were obtained from metadata supplied by the sample provider rather than from assay-based typing. Nearly every sample came with metadata listing a de-identified subject ID, COVID-19 status, age in years and sex. Samples came from the ongoing ImmuneRACE study (first 160 participants) plus 1,254 subjects from 6 global collaborators. The prospective study material was composed of cDNA or gDNA derived from T cells, B-cell-depleted T cells, or PBMCs. Results and caveats for the whole study, not just this receptor: The amount of clinical and demographic metadata varied by source and participant and was provided uncurated.

In Seattle, one collaborating source enrolled patients while the infection was active and tracked those patients longitudinally over the course of disease. Collaborating institutions collected whole blood in K2EDTA tubes following their own protocols. Collaborator samples were shipped for TCRbeta analysis as frozen whole blood, isolated PBMCs, or DNA extracted from either sample type. V loses 6 bases of germline sequence and J loses 6 bases, and the interval between the two ends is 11 bases. For CDR1 and CDR2, the germline V gene lists SNHLY and FYNNEI. There are 12 amino acids in the CDR3, from cysteine to phenylalanine inclusive. Just the 36-base CDR3 DNA is kept, in frame starting at base 1.

This receptor was identified in an older woman with COVID-19, enrolled during active disease. The V and J segments used are TRBV2 and TRBJ1-2; the D gene cannot be named for sure. Sequenced material: peripheral blood. The encoded CDR3 is CASRSVRDGYTF. The nucleotide sequence reads TGTGCCAGCAGATCCGTGAGGGATGGCTACACCTTC. When the CDR3 is completed using the reference TRBV2 and TRBJ1-2 genes on either side, the full variable domain is EPEVTQTPSHQVTQMGQEVILRCVPISNHLYFYWYRQILGQKVEFLVSFYNNEISEKSEIFDDQFSVERPDGSNFTLKIRSTKLEDSAMYFCASRSVRDGYTFGSGTRLTVV.